These T cell receptor beta chains were read from a single sample in a study of blood T cell repertoires in COVID-19. TCRdb keeps only in-frame clones here, not all; method: immunoSEQ multiplex PCR. The sample contains under 250,000 clones, roughly 80% of which appear only once. Sample: peripheral blood. Every receptor here comes from a woman aged 70-85 years with COVID-19, enrolled during active disease. Each CDR3 is given with its conserved first and last residue. D genes are given only for firm matches. Rows may omit the clone size; those that give it use once, few, many or a size class.

d_call	clone_size	j_call	v_call	cdr3_aa	cdr3_nt
TRBD2	once	TRBJ2-1	TRBV10-1	CARDSGTSDGSSSYNEQFF	TGCGCCAGAGATTCCGGGACTAGTGACGGCTCGAGCTCCTACAATGAGCAGTTCTTC
TRBD1	NA	TRBJ1-1	TRBV5-1	CASSIGGGNTEAFF	TGCGCCAGCAGCATAGGGGGCGGGAACACTGAAGCTTTCTTT
TRBD1	NA	TRBJ1-3	TRBV19	CASMGQQNPGNTIYF	TGTGCCAGTATGGGACAGCAGAACCCTGGAAACACCATATATTTT
NA	NA	TRBJ1-4	TRBV9	CASSVGGNPNEKLFF	TGTGCCAGCAGCGTAGGAGGCAACCCTAATGAAAAACTGTTTTTT
NA	NA	TRBJ2-5	TRBV19	CASSIKAAYQETQYF	TGTGCCAGTAGTATTAAGGCAGCGTACCAAGAGACCCAGTACTTC
TRBD1	NA	TRBJ1-1	TRBV11-1	CASSWRQGPNTEAFF	TGTGCCAGCAGCTGGCGACAGGGCCCGAACACTGAAGCTTTCTTT
TRBD1	NA	TRBJ1-4	TRBV19	CASSISLTGLQKLFF	TGTGCCAGTAGTATATCTTTGACAGGGCTCCAAAAACTGTTTTTT
NA	NA	TRBJ1-2	TRBV19	CASSMSGSYGYTF	TGTGCCAGTAGTATGTCGGGGAGCTATGGCTACACCTTC
NA	NA	TRBJ2-3	TRBV14	CASSQLRRDTQYF	TGTGCCAGCAGCCAACTACGGAGAGATACGCAGTATTTT
NA	NA	TRBJ1-6	TRBV4-1	CASSQERSSFNSPLHF	TGCGCCAGCAGCCAAGAAAGGAGCAGTTTTAATTCACCCCTCCACTTT
NA	NA	TRBJ2-3	TRBV30	CAWSETTGRYF	TGTGCCTGGAGCGAGACTACAGGGCGGTATTTT
TRBD1	NA	TRBJ2-3	TRBV4-2	CASSQDLGTGPDTQYF	TGTGCCAGCAGCCAAGATTTAGGGACAGGGCCAGATACGCAGTATTTT
NA	NA	TRBJ1-4	TRBV9	CASSVASNREGEKLFF	TGTGCCAGCAGCGTAGCTTCTAACAGGGAGGGTGAAAAACTGTTTTTT
NA	NA	TRBJ2-5	TRBV4-3	CASSQGPTGETQYF	TGCGCCAGCAGCCAAGGACCGACAGGAGAGACCCAGTACTTC
TRBD2	NA	TRBJ2-1	TRBV18	CASSPAGAFSGSYNEQFF	TGTGCCAGCTCACCGGCGGGAGCTTTTTCGGGCTCCTACAATGAGCAGTTCTTC
NA	NA	TRBJ1-5	TRBV18	CASSLTGPQHF	TGTGCCAGCTCCCTTACAGGGCCCCAGCATTTT
TRBD1	NA	TRBJ2-1	TRBV5-4	CASSRTGGNEQFF	TGTGCCAGCAGCCGGACAGGGGGCAATGAGCAGTTCTTC
TRBD2	once	TRBJ2-1	TRBV7-9	CASSSSGLAVEQFF	TGTGCCAGCAGCTCTTCGGGACTAGCCGTTGAGCAGTTCTTC
TRBD1	NA	TRBJ2-1	TRBV7-3	CASSPPGTGWNEQFF	TGTGCCAGCAGCCCCCCCGGGACAGGGTGGAATGAGCAGTTCTTC
NA	NA	TRBJ1-2	TRBV7-9	CASSLDSYGYTF	TGTGCCAGCAGCCTTGACAGCTATGGCTACACCTTC